Below are 6 T cell receptor beta chains sequenced from a single sample in a study of T cell responses to AZD1222 COVID-19 vaccine. Measured with immunoSEQ multiplex PCR; TCRdb has only the in-frame clones, and not every one. The sample lists about 68,000 clones; about four fifths were seen once. Sequenced material: peripheral blood, taken on day 0 of AZD1222 vaccination. The origin of the receptors is an adult in good health.

The chain combines TRBV7-6 with TRBJ2-6; no firm D call. The length of the CDR3 is 14 residues. Looked up from germline, CDR1 is SGHVS and CDR2 is FNYEAQ. V lost 5 bases, J lost 0 bases, and 5 bases lay in between. In DNA, the CDR3 is TGTGCCAGCAGCCGGATCTCTGGGGCCAACGTCCTGACTTTC. Protein product: CASSRISGANVLTF.

The chain couples TRBV6-4 to TRBJ2-2; 9 nucleotides match TRBD1. CDR3 size: 15 residues. The V gene end was trimmed by 7 bases and the J gene end by 2 bases; junction bases not matched to a gene: 5. Germline V gives CDR1 MRHNA, CDR2 SNTAGT. CDR3 nucleotides: TGTGCCAGCAATACACAGGGGGCAAACACCGGGGAGCTGTTTTTT. Translation: CASNTQGANTGELFF.

This sequence joins TRBV11-2 and TRBJ2-2, with a weak D call TRBD1 (6 bases). The CDR3 has 15 residues. Trimming stripped 4 bases from V and 1 base from J, with 10 bases between. Looked up from germline, CDR1 is SGHAT and CDR2 is FQNNGV. The chain's CDR3 is CASSYQTGNTGELFF. The CDR3 nucleotides are TGTGCCAGCAGCTATCAGACAGGGAACACCGGGGAGCTGTTTTTT.

This chain uses TRBV13 with TRBJ2-5, with 9 bases fitting TRBD1. The germline gives CDR1 PRHDT, CDR2 FYEKMQ (reference sequence). Trimming at V came to 4 bases and at J to 3 bases, leaving 3 bases not matched to a gene. CDR3 length equals 14 residues. CDR3 bases: TGTGCCAGCAGCTCACGGACAGGGGAAGAGACCCAGTACTTC. Encoded protein: CASSSRTGEETQYF.

The rearrangement joins TRBV28 to TRBJ1-2; D gene uncertain. The CDR3 has 14 residues. Germline CDR1 reads MDHEN; CDR2 reads SYDVKM. The V end lost 7 bases, the J end lost 3 bases, and 15 bases lay between the germline ends. The DNA of the CDR3 is TGTGCCAGCAAATCTGGCGACATGGACTATGGCTACACCTTC. Its translation is CASKSGDMDYGYTF.

V and J are TRBV28 and TRBJ1-2, with no clear D. CDR1 is MDHEN and CDR2 is SYDVKM in the germline V gene. Trimming took off 7 bases at V and 0 bases at J, with 15 bases between the two ends. CDR3 length equals 15 residues. CDR3 nucleotide sequence: TGTGCCAGCACAACCGGTACGACGCCTAACTATGGCTACACCTTC. Translated: CASTTGTTPNYGYTF.